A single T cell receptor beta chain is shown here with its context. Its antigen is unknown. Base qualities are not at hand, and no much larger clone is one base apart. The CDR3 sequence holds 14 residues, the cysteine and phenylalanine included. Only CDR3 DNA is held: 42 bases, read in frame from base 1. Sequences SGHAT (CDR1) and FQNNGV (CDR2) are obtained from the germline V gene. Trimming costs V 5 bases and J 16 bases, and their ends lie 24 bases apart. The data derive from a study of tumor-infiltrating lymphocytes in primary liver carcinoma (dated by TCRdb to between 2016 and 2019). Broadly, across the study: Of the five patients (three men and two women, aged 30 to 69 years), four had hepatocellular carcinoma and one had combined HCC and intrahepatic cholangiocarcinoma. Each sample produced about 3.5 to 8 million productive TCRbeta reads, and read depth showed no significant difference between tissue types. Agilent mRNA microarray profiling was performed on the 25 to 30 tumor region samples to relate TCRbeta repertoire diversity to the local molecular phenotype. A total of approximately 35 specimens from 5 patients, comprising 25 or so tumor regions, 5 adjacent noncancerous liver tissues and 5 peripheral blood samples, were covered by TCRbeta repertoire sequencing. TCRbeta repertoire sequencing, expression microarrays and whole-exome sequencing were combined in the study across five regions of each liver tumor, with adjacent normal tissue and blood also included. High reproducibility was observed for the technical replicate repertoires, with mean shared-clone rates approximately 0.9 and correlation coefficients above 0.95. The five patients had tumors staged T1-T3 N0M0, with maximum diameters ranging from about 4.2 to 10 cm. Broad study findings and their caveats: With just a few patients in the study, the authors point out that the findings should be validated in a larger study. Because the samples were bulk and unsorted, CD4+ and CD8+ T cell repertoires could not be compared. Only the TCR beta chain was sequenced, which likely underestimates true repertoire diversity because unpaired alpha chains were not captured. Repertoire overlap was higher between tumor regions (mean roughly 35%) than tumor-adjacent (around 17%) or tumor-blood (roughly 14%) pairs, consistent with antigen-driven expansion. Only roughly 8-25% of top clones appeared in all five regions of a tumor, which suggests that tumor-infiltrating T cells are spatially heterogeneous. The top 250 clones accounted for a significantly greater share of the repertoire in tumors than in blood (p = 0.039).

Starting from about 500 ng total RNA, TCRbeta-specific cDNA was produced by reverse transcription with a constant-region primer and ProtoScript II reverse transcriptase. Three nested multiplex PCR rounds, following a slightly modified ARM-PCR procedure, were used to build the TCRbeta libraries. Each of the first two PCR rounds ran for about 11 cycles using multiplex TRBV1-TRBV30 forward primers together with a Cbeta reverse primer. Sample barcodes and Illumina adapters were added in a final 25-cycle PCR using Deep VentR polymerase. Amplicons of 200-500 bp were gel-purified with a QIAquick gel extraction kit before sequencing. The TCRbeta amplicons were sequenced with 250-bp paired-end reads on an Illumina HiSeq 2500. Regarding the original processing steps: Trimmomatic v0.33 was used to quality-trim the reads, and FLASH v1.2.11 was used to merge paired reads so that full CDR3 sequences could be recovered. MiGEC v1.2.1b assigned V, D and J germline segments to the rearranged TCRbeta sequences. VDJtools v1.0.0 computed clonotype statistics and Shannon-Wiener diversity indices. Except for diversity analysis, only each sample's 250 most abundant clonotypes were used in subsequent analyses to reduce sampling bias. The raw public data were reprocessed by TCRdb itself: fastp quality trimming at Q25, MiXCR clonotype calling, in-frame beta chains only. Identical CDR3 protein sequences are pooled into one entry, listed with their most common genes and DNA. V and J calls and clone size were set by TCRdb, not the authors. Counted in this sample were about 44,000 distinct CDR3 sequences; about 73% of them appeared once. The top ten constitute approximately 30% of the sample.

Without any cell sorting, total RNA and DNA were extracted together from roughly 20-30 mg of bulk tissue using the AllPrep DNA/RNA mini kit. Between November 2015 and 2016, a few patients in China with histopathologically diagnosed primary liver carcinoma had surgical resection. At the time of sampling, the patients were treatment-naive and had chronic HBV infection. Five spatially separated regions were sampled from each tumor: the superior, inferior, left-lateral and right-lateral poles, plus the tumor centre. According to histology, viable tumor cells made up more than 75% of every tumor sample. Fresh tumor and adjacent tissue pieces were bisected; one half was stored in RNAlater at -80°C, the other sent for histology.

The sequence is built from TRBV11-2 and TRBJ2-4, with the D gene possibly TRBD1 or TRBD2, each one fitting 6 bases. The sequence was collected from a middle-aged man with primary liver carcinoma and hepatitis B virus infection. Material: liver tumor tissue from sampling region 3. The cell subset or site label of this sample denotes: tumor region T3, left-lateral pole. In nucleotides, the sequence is TGTGCCAGCAGCCCCCAACGGGGGCGGGACATTCGTTACTTC. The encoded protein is CASSPQRGRDIRYF. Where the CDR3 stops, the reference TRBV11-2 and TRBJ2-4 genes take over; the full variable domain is EAGVAQSPRYKIIEKRQSVAFWCNPISGHATLYWYQQILGQGPKLLIQFQNNGVVDDSQLPKDRFSAERLKGVDSTLKIQPAKLEDSAVYLCASSPQRGRDIRYFGAGTRLSVL.